The present TCR beta chain was sequenced within a study of neurological immune-mediated disorders. Worth noting for this clonotype: The antigen remains unidentified.

For the unsorted libraries, 2 million PBMCs stored at -80 C served as input. In TCRdb, the 5' RACE reads were re-called with MiXCR into one record per CDR3 protein. The data hold over 15,000 distinct CDR3 sequences, with 27% observed a single time. Study outcomes and limitations: CDR3 amino acid sequences of expanded clones were not shared across subjects, a result suggesting private repertoires in all groups. Patients with HTLV-1-associated myelopathy showed the most TCR clonal expansion. Those with multiple sclerosis showed the least, falling below healthy controls.

CDR3 length: 13 residues. V was pared by 6 bases and J by 4 bases, with 12 bases between. Germline assignment: CDR1 SGHDN and CDR2 FVKESK. The specimen sequenced was PBMCs. This chain connects TRBV14 to TRBJ2-5; D possibly corresponds to TRBD1 (6 bases). This sequence was found in a man in his fifties with HTLV-1-associated myelopathy (HAM/TSP). CDR3 in amino acids: CASRGDTPETQYF. The CDR3 DNA is TGTGCCAGCAGGGGGGACACACCAGAGACCCAGTACTTC.